The 29 T cell receptor beta chains in this list originate from one sample, sequenced in a study of blood T cell repertoires in COVID-19. The table came from immunoSEQ multiplex PCR; TCRdb's copy has only in-frame clones and leaves some out. This sample yields about 140,000 clones, of which 88% are seen a single time; 1.5% to 2% belongs to the top ten. The sample was peripheral blood. Source of these receptors: a man between 70 and 80 years old with acute or convalescent COVID-19.

This clone was seen a few times. J is TRBJ1-5 and V is TRBV2; 8 positions match TRBD1. This CDR3 is built from 14 residues. The germline CDR1 and CDR2 sequences are SNHLY and FYNNEI. After removal of 8 bases from V and 9 bases from J, the junction contained 12 bases not matched to a gene. CDR3 sequence (DNA): TGTGCCAGCGGGCCAGGGGGCGATTTCATGCCCCAGCATTTT. Encoded protein: CASGPGGDFMPQHF.

This clone was recorded a few times. The chain uses TRBV5-4 and TRBJ2-1, with TRBD2 as a possible D gene (6 bases). CDR1 and CDR2 (germline): SGHNT, YYREEE (reference sequence). This CDR3 has 12 amino acids. Trimming left V 6 bases short and J 10 bases short, with 14 bases between. The CDR3 loop reads CASTLNGGEQFF. CDR3 in DNA: TGTGCCAGCACCTTAAATGGAGGGGAGCAGTTCTTC.

V gene TRBV2 combines with J gene TRBJ1-1, with unresolved D. The CDR3 sequence is 14 residues long. Trimming pared 6 bases from V and 5 bases from J, leaving 16 bases between. Germline assignment: CDR1 SNHLY and CDR2 FYNNEI. The CDR3 is CASSPRPTRTEAFF. The DNA for the CDR3 is TGTGCCAGCAGCCCACGACCGACAAGGACTGAAGCTTTCTTT.

The V call is TRBV19, the J call TRBJ2-7, with 7 nucleotides matching TRBD1. The CDR3 consists of 13 residues. With 10 bases clipped from V and 0 bases from J, the junction kept 6 bases outside the gene matches. Germline CDR1 is LNHDA and CDR2 is SQIVND (reference sequence). Here the CDR3 DNA reads TGTGCCACCCACGACAGGGACTCCTACGAGCAGTACTTC. Its protein is CATHDRDSYEQYF. The variable domain in full, with the rest retrieved from reference TRBV19 and TRBJ2-7, is DGGITQSPKYLFRKEGQNVTLSCEQNLNHDAMYWYRQDPGQGLRLIYYSQIVNDFQKGDIAEGYSVSREKKESFPLTVTSAQKNPTAFYLCATHDRDSYEQYFGPGTRLTVT.

The chain joins TRBV5-1 to TRBJ2-1, with TRBD2 matching over 8 bases. Losses at the gene ends were 2 bases for V and 15 bases for J; bases not matched to a gene: 19. The germline CDR1 and CDR2 sequences are SGHRS and YFSETQ. The CDR3 runs to 16 residues. CDR3 sequence reads: CASSFSAGARGERRFF. In DNA, the CDR3 is TGCGCCAGCAGCTTTTCAGCGGGAGCCAGGGGTGAACGTCGGTTCTTC.

This chain uses TRBV24-1 with TRBJ2-1, with 8 bases that match TRBD2. The CDR3 is 15 amino acids. V lost 3 bases to trimming and J lost 5 bases; unmatched junction nucleotides: 5. CDR1 is KGHDR and CDR2 is SFDVKD in the germline V gene. Written as DNA, the CDR3 is TGTGCCACCAGTGATCCGAGCGGGGGCCACAATGAGCAGTTCTTC. This codes for CATSDPSGGHNEQFF.

This clone was seen a single time. The chain combines TRBV27 with TRBJ2-5, with TRBD2 as a possible D gene (6 bases). The CDR3 is made up of 17 amino acids. V lost 3 bases and J 2 bases, leaving 19 bases between the germline ends. CDR1 and CDR2 (germline): MNHEY, SMNVEV (reference sequence). As DNA, the CDR3 is TGTGCCAGCAGTTTCATCCGGGACTCAAGAACTCAAGAGACCCAGTACTTC. It specifies CASSFIRDSRTQETQYF.

This clone was detected once. The rearrangement links TRBV29-1 to TRBJ2-7; 9 nucleotides match TRBD1. This CDR3 has 15 residues. Germline CDR1 SQVTM, CDR2 ANQGSEA. V was clipped by 6 bases and J by 0 bases; unmatched bases: 9. The CDR3 loop is CSVAPGQGVSYEQYF. The CDR3 DNA is TGCAGCGTGGCACCGGGACAGGGTGTCTCCTACGAGCAGTACTTC.

The chain recombines TRBV5-4 with TRBJ1-6; 8 bases align to TRBD1. CDR1 is SGHNT and CDR2 is YYREEE in the germline V gene (reference sequence). The CDR3 sequence is 15 residues long. V lost 4 bases and J lost 5; bases outside the gene matches: 5. CDR3 coding DNA: TGTGCCAGCAGCAAGATGGACAGGGATAATTCACCCCTCCACTTT. This codes for CASSKMDRDNSPLHF.

To note about this clone: At the DNA level, this CDR3 is encoded by other sequences in the same sample as well. This chain connects TRBV6-5 to TRBJ2-2; a weak D match, TRBD2 (5 bases). Germline-derived CDR1 and CDR2 are MNHEY and SVGAGI. This CDR3 has 13 amino acids. Trimming took off 2 bases at V and 5 bases at J, with 6 bases between the two ends. The CDR3 region is CASSYRGTGELFF. CDR3 nucleotide sequence: TGTGCCAGCAGTTACCGGGGAACCGGGGAGCTGTTTTTT.

The gene calls are TRBV6-5 and TRBJ2-1; 9 positions match TRBD1. The CDR3 has 14 residues. V gave up 6 bases and J gave up 3 bases; unmatched junction bases: 3. Germline CDR1 and CDR2: MNHEY and SVGAGI. This chain's CDR3 is CASRGTGNYNEQFF. The CDR3, as DNA: TGTGCCAGCAGAGGGACAGGGAACTACAATGAGCAGTTCTTC.

The chain joins TRBV3-1 (or the pseudogene TRBV3-2) to TRBJ2-1; 12 positions match TRBD2. V shed 1 base and J 10 bases; nucleotides not matched to a gene: 5. This CDR3 has 15 amino acids. Germline V gives CDR1 LGHDT, CDR2 YNNKEL (reference sequence). This CDR3 is CASSQAVLAGGEQFF. As DNA, the CDR3 is TGTGCCAGCAGCCAAGCAGTCCTAGCGGGAGGGGAGCAGTTCTTC.

The chain combines TRBV30 with TRBJ1-4, with D possibly matching TRBD1 (6 bases). Between the trimmed V and J ends, which lost 4 bases and 8 bases, there was a span of 11 bases. The CDR3 sequence is 12 residues long. The germline V gene encodes CDR1 GTSNPN and CDR2 SVGIG (reference sequence). The CDR3 region is CAWTPDREKLFF. CDR3 in DNA: TGTGCCTGGACCCCAGACAGGGAAAAACTGTTTTTT.

This clone has more than one count but fewer than ten. The chain uses TRBV6-5 and TRBJ1-2; TRBD1 might be the D (6 bases). The V end was cut by 6 bases, the J end by 2 bases, with 13 bases between. The germline gives CDR1 MNHEY, CDR2 SVGAGI. This CDR3 is 14 amino acids long. The CDR3 is CASSTGSGNYGYTF. In DNA, the CDR3 is TGTGCCAGCAGCACAGGGTCGGGGAACTATGGCTACACCTTC.

The gene calls are TRBV5-1 and TRBJ2-1; 7 bases agree with TRBD1. The CDR3 is made up of 15 amino acids. V was pared by 5 bases and J by 3 bases, with 8 bases of the junction left unmatched. CDR1 and CDR2 (germline): SGHRS, YFSETQ. The CDR3 sequence: CASSPNPGGYNEQFF. The CDR3 bases are TGCGCCAGCAGTCCGAACCCAGGGGGCTACAATGAGCAGTTCTTC.

This chain uses TRBV28 with TRBJ1-5, with D possibly being TRBD1 (5 bases). Germline CDR1 MDHEN, CDR2 SYDVKM. V lost 3 bases, J lost 2 bases, and 11 bases lay in between. The CDR3 spans 15 residues. CDR3 amino acids: CASSFRGFGNQPQHF. In DNA form, the CDR3 reads TGTGCCAGCAGTTTTAGGGGTTTTGGCAATCAGCCCCAGCATTTT.

This clone was counted many times. The V and J genes are TRBV20-1 and TRBJ2-5; TRBD2 matches at 15 bases. The CDR3 has 20 amino acids. Germline V lookup: CDR1 DFQATT, CDR2 SNEGSKA (reference sequence). V lost 3 bases and J lost 2; bases outside the gene matches: 16. The CDR3 region has the DNA TGCAGTGCTAGTCCCAGTGATACCGGGACTAGCGGGGGGCCACAAGAGACCCAGTACTTC. This sequence encodes CSASPSDTGTSGGPQETQYF.

V is TRBV10-2 and J is TRBJ2-7; possible D gene TRBD1, 7 bases. With 1 base removed from V and 9 bases from J, the gap between germline ends came to 19 bases. Germline loops: CDR1 WSHSY, CDR2 SAAADI. CDR3 size: 15 residues. The CDR3 here is CASSEWGRGDRVQYF. In nucleotides, the CDR3 is TGCGCCAGCAGTGAGTGGGGCAGGGGGGATCGGGTGCAGTACTTC.

The chain joins TRBV27 to TRBJ1-6; the D is unclear. Between the trimmed V and J ends, which lost 6 bases and 10 bases, there was a span of 13 bases. This CDR3 is 13 amino acids long. Germline lookup yields CDR1 MNHEY and CDR2 SMNVEV (reference sequence). CDR3 region: CASSIPGASPLHF. CDR3 in DNA: TGTGCCAGCAGCATACCGGGAGCCTCACCCCTCCACTTT.

The J gene is TRBJ2-7, the V gene TRBV11-2; TRBD2 might be the D (6 bases). The V gene's germline CDR1 is SGHAT and CDR2 FQNNGV. Trimming took 6 bases from V and 3 from J, leaving 12 bases between them. The CDR3 spans 13 residues. The CDR3, as DNA: TGTGCCAGCAGGCAGTCGGGGGACTACGAGCAGTACTTC. Its protein is CASRQSGDYEQYF. Complete variable domain (other parts from reference TRBV11-2 and TRBJ2-7): EAGVAQSPRYKIIEKRQSVAFWCNPISGHATLYWYQQILGQGPKLLIQFQNNGVVDDSQLPKDRFSAERLKGVDSTLKIQPAKLEDSAVYLCASRQSGDYEQYFGPGTRLTVT.

J is TRBJ1-2 and V is TRBV19, with D possibly TRBD1 on 6 matching bases. The CDR3 loop spans 13 amino acids. Germline CDR1 and CDR2: LNHDA and SQIVND (reference sequence). Deletions cut 9 bases from V and 0 bases from J, with 11 bases between. In DNA, the CDR3 is TGTGCCAGCCGACAGGATTCTAACTATGGCTACACCTTC. Translating it yields CASRQDSNYGYTF.

Remarks on this clone: Other DNA sequences in this specimen translate into the identical CDR3. The rearrangement joins TRBV5-1 to TRBJ1-3; unclear D gene. Germline CDR1 and CDR2: SGHRS and YFSETQ. The V gene lost 0 bases and the J gene lost 1 base, with 5 bases spanning the gap. This CDR3 is 14 amino acids long. The chain's CDR3 is CASSLGSSGNTIYF. The DNA of the CDR3 is TGCGCCAGCAGCTTGGGCAGTTCTGGAAACACCATATATTTT.

CDR3 nucleotide sequence: TGTGCCAGCAGCCTACAGGTAGTACGGGATACGCAGTATTTT. Encoded protein: CASSLQVVRDTQYF. This chain joins TRBV11-2 and TRBJ2-3, with D maybe TRBD1 (5 bases). Per germline, CDR1 SGHAT and CDR2 FQNNGV. This CDR3 contains 14 residues. The V and J ends lost 5 bases and 6 bases respectively, with 15 bases between them.

The CDR3 region is CASSLAGSGSDGYTF. The CDR3 DNA reads TGCGCCAGCAGCTTGGCGGGGTCGGGGTCGGATGGCTACACCTTC. The chain employs TRBV5-1 and TRBJ1-2; D gene uncertain. Germline-derived CDR1 and CDR2 are SGHRS and YFSETQ. The CDR3 contains 15 residues. Trimming took 0 bases from V and 6 from J, leaving 15 bases between them.

The chain uses TRBV28 and TRBJ2-2; maybe TRBD1 (5 bases). V was trimmed by 7 bases and J by 3 bases, leaving 6 bases between them. This CDR3 spans 12 amino acids. Germline CDR1 and CDR2: MDHEN and SYDVKM. The CDR3 DNA sequence: TGTGCCAGCACACAGGACACCGGGGAGCTGTTTTTT. As protein: CASTQDTGELFF. Full variable domain (missing parts from reference TRBV28 and TRBJ2-2): DVKVTQSSRYLVKRTGEKVFLECVQDMDHENMFWYRQDPGLGLRLIYFSYDVKMKEKGDIPEGYSVSREKKERFSLILESASTNQTSMYLCASTQDTGELFFGEGSRLTVL.

This chain joins TRBV9 and TRBJ1-4; 7 bases line up with TRBD1. Germline-derived CDR1 and CDR2 are SGDLS and YYNGEE. The V segment lost 1 base and the J segment 6 bases; nucleotides outside the gene matches: 6. The CDR3 has 15 amino acids. The CDR3 region has the DNA TGTGCCAGCAGCGTATCGACAGGGTGGGATGAAAAACTGTTTTTT. Translated: CASSVSTGWDEKLFF.

In its sample, this clone was seen a few times. The chain has TRBV3-1 (or the pseudogene TRBV3-2) and TRBJ1-6, with a tentative D call TRBD1 (5 bases). The CDR3 is 16 amino acids. Germline V gene lookup returns CDR1 LGHDT and CDR2 YNNKEL (reference sequence). Trimming took 0 bases from V and 8 from J, leaving 14 bases between them. CDR3 DNA: TGTGCCAGCAGCCAAGAAGGCTGGGGCACCGATTCACCCCTCCACTTT. This translates into CASSQEGWGTDSPLHF.

CDR3: CASGAGLAGFNEQFF. DNA for the CDR3: TGTGCTAGTGGGGCGGGACTAGCGGGGTTTAATGAGCAGTTCTTC. The chain has TRBV12-5 and TRBJ2-1, with TRBD2 matching over 13 bases. Unmatched junction bases numbered 6, after V lost 6 bases and J lost 7 bases. The CDR3 is 15 residues long. Germline CDR1 LGHNT, CDR2 FRNRAP.

The V call is TRBV27, the J call TRBJ2-3; the match to TRBD1 covers 8 bases. CDR1 and CDR2 (germline): MNHEY, SMNVEV (reference sequence). This CDR3 has 15 residues. J gave up 2 bases and V 6 bases, and 7 bases lay outside the gene matches. The CDR3 DNA follows: TGTGCCAGCAGGCCGGAACAGGGGGTCACAGATACGCAGTATTTT. Protein: CASRPEQGVTDTQYF.